These T cell receptor beta chains were read from a single sample in a study of memory CD4+ T cells and cytomegalovirus serostatus. Assay: immunoSEQ multiplex PCR; the TCRdb copy retains only in-frame clones and omits some. This table holds 40,000 to 60,000 clones, around four fifths found once. The sample was memory CD4+ T cells from blood. These TCRs come from an adult in good health and CMV-seronegative. Both conserved end residues are trimmed from each CDR3.

length: 13; J: TRBJ1-1; V: TRBV5-6; CDR3: ASSPMLGTNTEAF
length: 15; J: TRBJ2-7; V: TRBV6-1; CDR3: ASSEVLDADVSYEQY
length: 12; J: TRBJ1-4; V: TRBV11-2; CDR3: ASSKGATNEKLF
length: 11; J: TRBJ2-5; V: TRBV30; CDR3: AWSVASGETQY
length: 10; J: TRBJ1-4; V: TRBV29-1; CDR3: SVGTWDEKLF
length: 13; J: TRBJ2-3; V: TRBV11-3; CDR3: ASSYRGESTDTQY
length: 14; J: TRBJ1-4; V: TRBV6-5; CDR3: ASSYRGLGLNEKLF
length: 13; J: TRBJ2-4; V: TRBV30; CDR3: AWSDIGTAKNIQY
length: 13; J: TRBJ1-3; V: TRBV5-1; CDR3: ASSLETGPGNTIY
length: 13; J: TRBJ1-3; V: TRBV9; CDR3: ASSVSLGAGNTIY
length: 11; J: TRBJ2-7; V: TRBV7-8; CDR3: ASSLVRLGEQY
length: 14; J: TRBJ2-3; V: TRBV18; CDR3: ASSPLPLAGTDTQY